This T cell receptor (beta chain) came from a study of tumor-infiltrating lymphocytes in primary liver carcinoma. Notes on the study in general: Between tumor regions, pairs overlapped more than tumor-adjacent and tumor-blood pairs did. The 250 largest clones made up significantly more of tumor than blood repertoires (p = 0.039).

Investigators took RNA and DNA out together from 20-30 mg of unsorted bulk tissue. This clonotype was observed many times. What it binds is unknown. The V segment lost 6 bases and the J segment 8 bases; nucleotides outside the gene matches: 4. CDR3 length: 13 residues. From 500 ng of total RNA, TCR beta-specific cDNA was reverse-transcribed using a constant-region primer. Libraries for TCR beta were built through three nested multiplex PCR rounds, which together made up a slightly modified ARM-PCR procedure. Each of the first two PCR rounds ran roughly 10 cycles with TRBV1-TRBV30 forward and C-beta reverse primers. TCRdb itself ran the multiplex PCR reads through MiXCR, one entry per CDR3 protein. Of around 88,000 distinct CDR3 sequences in the sample, 65% to 70% are singletons; the top ten hold around 25%.

The chain is built from TRBV12-3 or TRBV12-4 and TRBJ1-2, with 12 bases lining up with TRBD1. The sequenced sample was tumor-adjacent normal liver tissue. This receptor was obtained from a man aged 35-49 years with primary liver carcinoma and hepatitis B virus infection. The CDR3 loop reads CASSPGTGGGYTF. In DNA form, the CDR3 reads TGTGCCAGCAGCCCCGGGACAGGGGGCGGCTACACCTTC.